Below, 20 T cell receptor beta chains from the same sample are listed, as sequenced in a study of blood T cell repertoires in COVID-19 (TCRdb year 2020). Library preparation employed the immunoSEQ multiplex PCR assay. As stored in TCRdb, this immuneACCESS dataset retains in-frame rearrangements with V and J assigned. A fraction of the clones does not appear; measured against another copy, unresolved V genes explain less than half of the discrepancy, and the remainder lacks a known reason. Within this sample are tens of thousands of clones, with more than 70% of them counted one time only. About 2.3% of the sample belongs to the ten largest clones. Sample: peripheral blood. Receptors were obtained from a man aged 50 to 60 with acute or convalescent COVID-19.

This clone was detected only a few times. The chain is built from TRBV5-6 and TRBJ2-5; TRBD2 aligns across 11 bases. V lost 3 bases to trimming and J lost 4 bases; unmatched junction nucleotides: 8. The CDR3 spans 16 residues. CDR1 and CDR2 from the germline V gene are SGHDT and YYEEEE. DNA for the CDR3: TGTGCCAGCAGCTCCCTACTAGCGGGAGAGGCAGAGACCCAGTACTTC. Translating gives CASSSLLAGEAETQYF.

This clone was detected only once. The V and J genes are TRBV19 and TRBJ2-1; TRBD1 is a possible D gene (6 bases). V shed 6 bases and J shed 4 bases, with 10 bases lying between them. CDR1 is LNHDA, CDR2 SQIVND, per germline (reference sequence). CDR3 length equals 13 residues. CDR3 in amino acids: CASSLDSYNEQFF. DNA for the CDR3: TGTGCCAGTAGCCTGGACAGTTACAATGAGCAGTTCTTC.

CDR3 region: CASSAGIQETQYF. CDR3 in DNA: TGTGCCAGCTCAGCAGGGATCCAAGAGACCCAGTACTTC. The rearrangement links TRBV18 to TRBJ2-5; D perhaps matches TRBD1 (5 bases). From germline, CDR1 is KGHSH and CDR2 LQKENI. The CDR3 loop spans 13 amino acids. Trimming pared 5 bases from V and 1 base from J, leaving 8 bases between.

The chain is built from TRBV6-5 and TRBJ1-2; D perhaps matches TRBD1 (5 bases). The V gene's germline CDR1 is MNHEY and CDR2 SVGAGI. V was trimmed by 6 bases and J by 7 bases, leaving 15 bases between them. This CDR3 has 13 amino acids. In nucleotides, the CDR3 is TGTGCCAGCAGCCGGGACTCCGCGGCTGGCTACACCTTC. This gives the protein CASSRDSAAGYTF.

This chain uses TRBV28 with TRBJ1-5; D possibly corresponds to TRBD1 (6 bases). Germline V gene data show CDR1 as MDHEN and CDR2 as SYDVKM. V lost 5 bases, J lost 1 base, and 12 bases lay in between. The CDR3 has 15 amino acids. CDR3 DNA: TGTGCCAGCAGTCCCCAAACAGGGAGCAATCAGCCCCAGCATTTT. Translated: CASSPQTGSNQPQHF.

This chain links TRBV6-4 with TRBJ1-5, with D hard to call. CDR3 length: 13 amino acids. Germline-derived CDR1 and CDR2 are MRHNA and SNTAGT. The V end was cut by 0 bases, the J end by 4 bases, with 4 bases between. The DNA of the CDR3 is TGTGCCAGCAGTGACTCGTCAAATCAGCCCCAGCATTTT. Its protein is CASSDSSNQPQHF.

As DNA, the CDR3 is TGTGCCAGCTATTTTAATCCGAACACTGAAGCTTTCTTT. Protein: CASYFNPNTEAFF. The chain carries TRBV28 and TRBJ1-1, with D uncertain. This CDR3 has 13 residues. Germline CDR1 and CDR2: MDHEN and SYDVKM. V was trimmed by 8 bases and J by 1 base, leaving 11 bases between them.

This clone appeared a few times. Here the CDR3 DNA reads TGTGCCATCAGTGAGACAGGGAGGGGGATGATGAACACTGAAGCTTTCTTT. This translates into CAISETGRGMMNTEAFF. The chain uses TRBV10-3 and TRBJ1-1; D might be TRBD1 (6 bases). V shed 2 bases and J shed 0 bases, with 16 bases lying between them. The length of the CDR3 is 17 residues. The germline V gene has CDR1 ENHRY and CDR2 SYGVKD.

The CDR3 reads CASHSGTEDYEQYF. DNA for the CDR3: TGTGCCAGCCATTCCGGGACAGAAGACTACGAGCAGTACTTC. V usage is TRBV28 and J usage is TRBJ2-7, with 7 positions matching TRBD1. The length of the CDR3 is 14 residues. With 8 bases clipped from V and 3 bases from J, the junction kept 10 bases outside the gene matches. Germline V gives CDR1 MDHEN, CDR2 SYDVKM.

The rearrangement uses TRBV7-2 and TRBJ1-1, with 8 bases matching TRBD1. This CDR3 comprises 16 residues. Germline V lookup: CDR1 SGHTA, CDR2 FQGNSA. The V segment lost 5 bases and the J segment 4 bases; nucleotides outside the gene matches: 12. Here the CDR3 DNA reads TGTGCCAGCAGCCTAATGCGACAGGGGAGAAGCACTGAAGCTTTCTTT. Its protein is CASSLMRQGRSTEAFF. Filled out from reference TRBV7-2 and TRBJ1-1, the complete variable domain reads GAGVSQSPSNKVTEKGKDVELRCDPISGHTALYWYRQSLGQGLEFLIYFQGNSAPDKSGLPSDRFSAERTGGSVSTLTIQRTQQEDSAVYLCASSLMRQGRSTEAFFGQGTRLTVV.

CDR3 in DNA: TGTGCCAGCAGCCCGGGACTAGCGGCGTATACGCAGTATTTT. Its translation is CASSPGLAAYTQYF. V gene TRBV7-3 combines with J gene TRBJ2-3; 11 bases agree with TRBD2. CDR1 and CDR2 from the germline V gene are SGHTA and FQGTGA. The ends lost 5 bases at V and 7 bases at J; junction bases unmatched: 5. There are 14 residues in the CDR3.

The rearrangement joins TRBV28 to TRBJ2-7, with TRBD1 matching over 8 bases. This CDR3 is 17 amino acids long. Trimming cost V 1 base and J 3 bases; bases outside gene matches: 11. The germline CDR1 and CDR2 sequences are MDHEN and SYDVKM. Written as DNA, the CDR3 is TGTGCCAGCAGTTTATCGTTCGACAGGGGATTTTACTACGAGCAGTACTTC. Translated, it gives CASSLSFDRGFYYEQYF.

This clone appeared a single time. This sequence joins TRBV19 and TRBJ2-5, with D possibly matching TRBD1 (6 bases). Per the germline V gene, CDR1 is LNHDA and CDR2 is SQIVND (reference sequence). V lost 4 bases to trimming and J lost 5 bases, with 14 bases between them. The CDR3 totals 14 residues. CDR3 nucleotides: TGTGCCAGTAGTAAAACAGGGCCTGGGGAGACCCAGTACTTC. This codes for CASSKTGPGETQYF.

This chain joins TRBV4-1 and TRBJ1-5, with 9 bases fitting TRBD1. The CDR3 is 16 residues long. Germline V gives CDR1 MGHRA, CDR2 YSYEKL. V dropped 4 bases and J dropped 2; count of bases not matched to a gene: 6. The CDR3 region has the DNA TGCGCCAGCAGCCGCGTGGGACAGGGAGGCAATCAGCCCCAGCATTTT. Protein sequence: CASSRVGQGGNQPQHF.

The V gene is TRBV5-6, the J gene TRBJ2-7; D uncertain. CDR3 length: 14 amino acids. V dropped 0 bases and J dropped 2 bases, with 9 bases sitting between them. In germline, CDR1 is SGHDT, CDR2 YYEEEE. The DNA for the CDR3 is TGTGCCAGCAGCTTGGCCAGCGCAGCCTACGAGCAGTACTTC. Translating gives CASSLASAAYEQYF.

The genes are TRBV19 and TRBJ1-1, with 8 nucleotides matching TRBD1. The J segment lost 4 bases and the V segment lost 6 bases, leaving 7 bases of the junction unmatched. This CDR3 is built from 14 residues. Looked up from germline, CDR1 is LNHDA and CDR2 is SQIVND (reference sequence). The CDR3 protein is CASRQGAWGTEAFF. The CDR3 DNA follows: TGTGCCAGTAGGCAGGGGGCTTGGGGCACTGAAGCTTTCTTT.

For the CDR3, the DNA is TGTGCCAGCAGCTTAGATCTCGGCGGGGAACGGCCCAGTGGATATGAGACCCAGTACTTC. Residues: CASSLDLGGERPSGYETQYF. This chain links TRBV11-2 with TRBJ2-5, with D possibly matching TRBD2 (6 bases). The CDR3 runs 20 residues. V lost 0 bases to trimming and J lost 5 bases, with 28 bases between them. In germline, CDR1 is SGHAT, CDR2 FQNNGV.

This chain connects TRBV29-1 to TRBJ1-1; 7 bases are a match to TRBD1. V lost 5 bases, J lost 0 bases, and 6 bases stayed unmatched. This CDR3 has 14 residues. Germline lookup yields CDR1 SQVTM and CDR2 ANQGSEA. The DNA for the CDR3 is TGCAGCGTTAGGGCAGGGGGGATGAACACTGAAGCTTTCTTT. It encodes CSVRAGGMNTEAFF.

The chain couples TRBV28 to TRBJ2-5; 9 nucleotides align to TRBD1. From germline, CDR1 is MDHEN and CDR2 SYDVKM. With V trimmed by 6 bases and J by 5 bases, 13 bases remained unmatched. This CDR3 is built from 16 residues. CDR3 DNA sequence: TGTGCCAGCAGCTCTTCTCCCGGGACAGGGAGTGAGACCCAGTACTTC. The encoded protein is CASSSSPGTGSETQYF.

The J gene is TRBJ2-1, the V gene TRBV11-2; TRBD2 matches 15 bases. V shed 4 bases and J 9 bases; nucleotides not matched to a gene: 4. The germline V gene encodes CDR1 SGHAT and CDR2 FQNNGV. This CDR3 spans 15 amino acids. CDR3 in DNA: TGTGCCAGCAGCTGGACTAGCGGGGGGGCCCCTGAGCAGTTCTTC. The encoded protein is CASSWTSGGAPEQFF.